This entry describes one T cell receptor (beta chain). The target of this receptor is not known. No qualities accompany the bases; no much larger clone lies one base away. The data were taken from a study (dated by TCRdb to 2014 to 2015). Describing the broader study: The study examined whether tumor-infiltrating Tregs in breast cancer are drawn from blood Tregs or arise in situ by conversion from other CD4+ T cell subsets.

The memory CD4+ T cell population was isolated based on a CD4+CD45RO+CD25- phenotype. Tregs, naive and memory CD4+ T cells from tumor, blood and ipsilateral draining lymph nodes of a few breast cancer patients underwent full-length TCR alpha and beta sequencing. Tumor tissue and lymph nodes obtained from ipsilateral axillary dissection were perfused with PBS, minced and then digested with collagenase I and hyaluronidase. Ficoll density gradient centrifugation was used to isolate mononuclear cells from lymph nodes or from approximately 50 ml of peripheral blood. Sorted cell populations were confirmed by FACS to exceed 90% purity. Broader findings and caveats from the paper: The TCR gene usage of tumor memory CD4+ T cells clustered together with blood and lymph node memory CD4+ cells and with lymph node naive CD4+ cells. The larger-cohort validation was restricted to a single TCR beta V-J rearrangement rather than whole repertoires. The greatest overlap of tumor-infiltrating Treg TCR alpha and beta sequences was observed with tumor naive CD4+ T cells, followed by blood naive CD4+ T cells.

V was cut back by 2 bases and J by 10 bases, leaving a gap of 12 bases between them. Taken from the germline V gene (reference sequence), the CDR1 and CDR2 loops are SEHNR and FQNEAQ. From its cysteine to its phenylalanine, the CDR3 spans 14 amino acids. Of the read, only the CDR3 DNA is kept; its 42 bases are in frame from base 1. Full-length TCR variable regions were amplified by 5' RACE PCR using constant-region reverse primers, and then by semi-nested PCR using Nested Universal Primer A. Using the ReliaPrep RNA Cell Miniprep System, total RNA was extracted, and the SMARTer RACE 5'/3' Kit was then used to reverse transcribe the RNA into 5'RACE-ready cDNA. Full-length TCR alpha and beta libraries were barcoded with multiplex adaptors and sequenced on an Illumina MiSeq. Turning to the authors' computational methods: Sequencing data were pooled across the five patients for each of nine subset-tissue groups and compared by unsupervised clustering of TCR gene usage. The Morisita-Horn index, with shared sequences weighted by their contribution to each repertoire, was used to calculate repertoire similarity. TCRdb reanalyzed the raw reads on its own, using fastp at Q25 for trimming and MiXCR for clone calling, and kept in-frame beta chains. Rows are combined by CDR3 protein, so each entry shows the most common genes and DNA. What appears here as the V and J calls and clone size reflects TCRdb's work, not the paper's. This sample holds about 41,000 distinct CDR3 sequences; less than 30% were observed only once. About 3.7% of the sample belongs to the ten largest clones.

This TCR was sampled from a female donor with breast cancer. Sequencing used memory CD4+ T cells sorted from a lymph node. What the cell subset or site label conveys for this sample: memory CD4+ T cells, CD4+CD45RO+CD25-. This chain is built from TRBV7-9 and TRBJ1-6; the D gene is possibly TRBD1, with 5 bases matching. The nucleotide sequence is TGTGCCAGCAGCTTAAGTCCCCGGGGCTCACCCCTCCACTTT. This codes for CASSLSPRGSPLHF.